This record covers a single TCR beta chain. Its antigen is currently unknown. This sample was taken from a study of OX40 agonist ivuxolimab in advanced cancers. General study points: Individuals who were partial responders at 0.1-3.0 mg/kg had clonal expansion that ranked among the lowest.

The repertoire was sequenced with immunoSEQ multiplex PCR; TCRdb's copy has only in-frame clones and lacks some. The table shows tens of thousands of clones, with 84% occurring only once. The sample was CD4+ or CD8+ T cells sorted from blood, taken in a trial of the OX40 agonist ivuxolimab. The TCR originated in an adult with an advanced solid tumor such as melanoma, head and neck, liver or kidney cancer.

DNA of the CDR3: TGTGCCAGCTCGGGAGCGGGGGAGACCCAGTACTTC. It is translated as CASSGAGETQYF. V is TRBV27 and J is TRBJ2-5; 7 bases agree with TRBD2. Looked up from germline, CDR1 is MNHEY and CDR2 is SMNVEV (reference sequence). The CDR3 is 12 amino acids. V shed 8 bases and J 5 bases; nucleotides not matched to a gene: 5.